The T cell receptor beta chain described here comes from a study of spatial heterogeneity in lung cancer. Study-wide background: Each unique TCR and UMI combination was seen more than ten times on average in raw reads.

Ten or more counts support this clonotype. Time point given: sample taken at primary tumor resection. Donors were 72 untreated early-stage non-small cell lung cancer patients. Frozen PBMC, nontumor lung or tumor provided whole RNA, which was sequenced unsorted. A single record per CDR3 protein comes from TCRdb applying MiXCR to the 5' RACE reads. The sample lists about 20,000 distinct CDR3 sequences, 4.5% to 7% occurring once. CDR3 length: 18 residues. Germline V gene lookup returns CDR1 SQVTM and CDR2 ANQGSEA. V lost 6 bases and J lost 0; bases outside the gene matches: 12. The chain carries TRBV29-1 and TRBJ2-6, with 9 nucleotides matching TRBD2. This specimen was PBMCs, taken at surgery. The TCR comes from a male donor with early-stage non-small cell lung cancer. In nucleotides, the CDR3 is TGCAGCGTCGGCAGCGTAGCGGGGGTAAGCTCTGGGGCCAACGTCCTGACTTTC. Translated, it gives CSVGSVAGVSSGANVLTF.